A selection of T cell receptor beta chains follows, all from one sample in a study of blood T cell repertoires in COVID-19. Sequencing used immunoSEQ multiplex PCR; TCRdb keeps in-frame clones, though not all of them. The sample lists about 130,000 clones, around nine tenths seen once, with 11% in the top ten. The specimen sequenced was peripheral blood. The receptor source for this set is a woman in her 70s with COVID-19, enrolled during active disease. The CDR3 runs from the conserved cysteine through the conserved F or W. D genes are given only for firm matches. Expanded clones get a size class; other rows say once, few or many, or leave the size out.

size: NA; J: TRBJ2-7; V: TRBV5-6; D: NA; CDR3: CASSSNYEQYF; DNA: TGTGCCAGCAGCTCTAACTACGAGCAGTACTTC
size: NA; J: TRBJ1-2; V: TRBV16; D: NA; CDR3: CASSPRDGYTF; DNA: TGTGCCAGCAGCCCGAGGGATGGCTACACCTTC
size: NA; J: TRBJ1-1; V: TRBV3-1/TRBV3-2; D: NA; CDR3: CASSQDAGGTEAFF; DNA: TGTGCCAGCAGCCAAGACGCGGGGGGCACTGAAGCTTTCTTT
size: NA; J: TRBJ2-3; V: TRBV6-4; D: NA; CDR3: CASSDGGMSTDTQYF; DNA: TGTGCCAGCAGTGACGGGGGGATGAGCACAGATACGCAGTATTTT
size: NA; J: TRBJ1-2; V: TRBV10-3; D: TRBD1; CDR3: CAIYGDRGLRNYGYTF; DNA: TGTGCCATCTATGGGGACAGGGGGCTCCGTAACTATGGCTACACCTTC
size: NA; J: TRBJ2-7; V: TRBV27; D: TRBD2; CDR3: CASSPQTSSFSYEQYF; DNA: TGTGCCAGCAGTCCTCAGACTAGCTCTTTCTCCTACGAGCAGTACTTC
size: NA; J: TRBJ2-5; V: TRBV27; D: TRBD1; CDR3: CASSSGQGVGETQYF; DNA: TGTGCCAGCAGTTCCGGACAGGGGGTAGGAGAGACCCAGTACTTC
size: NA; J: TRBJ1-3; V: TRBV25-1; D: NA; CDR3: CASSDHVRSSGNTIYF; DNA: TGTGCCAGCAGTGATCACGTACGCAGCTCTGGAAACACCATATATTTT
size: once; J: TRBJ1-2; V: TRBV29-1; D: TRBD1; CDR3: CSVITGAAGYGYTF; DNA: TGCAGCGTTATTACAGGGGCGGCGGGCTATGGCTACACCTTC
size: NA; J: TRBJ1-1; V: TRBV19; D: NA; CDR3: CASSIGRNTEAFF; DNA: TGTGCCAGTAGTATAGGTAGAAACACTGAAGCTTTCTTT
size: NA; J: TRBJ1-6; V: TRBV19; D: NA; CDR3: CAKRQASSYNSPLHF; DNA: TGTGCCAAAAGACAGGCGTCCTCCTATAATTCACCCCTCCACTTT
size: NA; J: TRBJ1-1; V: TRBV18; D: NA; CDR3: CASSPPRGQPNTEAFF; DNA: TGTGCCAGCTCACCTCCCCGGGGACAACCGAACACTGAAGCTTTCTTT
size: NA; J: TRBJ1-2; V: TRBV29-1; D: TRBD1; CDR3: CSVVGDRGLLNYGYTF; DNA: TGCAGCGTTGTGGGCGACAGGGGACTCCTAAACTATGGCTACACCTTC
size: NA; J: TRBJ1-2; V: TRBV12-2; D: NA; CDR3: CARGGAPSVHLYGYTF; DNA: TGTGCAAGGGGGGGGGCCCCCTCCGTACACCTCTATGGCTACACCTTC
size: NA; J: TRBJ2-1; V: TRBV5-1; D: NA; CDR3: CASSLVWGPNEQFF; DNA: TGCGCCAGCAGCTTGGTTTGGGGCCCCAATGAGCAGTTCTTC
size: NA; J: TRBJ2-7; V: TRBV9; D: TRBD1; CDR3: CASSEGGGQGPYEQYF; DNA: TGTGCCAGCAGCGAGGGAGGGGGACAGGGTCCCTACGAGCAGTACTTC
size: NA; J: TRBJ2-3; V: TRBV9; D: TRBD1; CDR3: CASSTQQGLNTDTQYF; DNA: TGTGCCAGCAGCACCCAACAGGGGTTGAACACAGATACGCAGTATTTT
size: NA; J: TRBJ2-7; V: TRBV5-1; D: NA; CDR3: CASSPTPGTYEQYF; DNA: TGCGCCAGCAGCCCCACCCCCGGGACCTACGAGCAGTACTTC
size: NA; J: TRBJ1-4; V: TRBV27; D: TRBD1; CDR3: CASRTGTGQVLGKLFF; DNA: TGTGCCAGCAGGACTGGGACAGGACAAGTTCTGGGCAAACTGTTTTTT
size: once; J: TRBJ1-1; V: TRBV12-3/TRBV12-4; D: NA; CDR3: CAMTLTLNTEAFF; DNA: TGTGCCATGACCTTGACACTGAACACTGAAGCTTTCTTT
size: NA; J: TRBJ1-5; V: TRBV7-8; D: NA; CDR3: CASSLPGQPQHF; DNA: TGTGCCAGCAGCTTACCCGGTCAGCCCCAGCATTTT
size: few; J: TRBJ1-3; V: TRBV19; D: NA; CDR3: CASTRQFFSGNTIYF; DNA: TGTGCCAGTACTCGACAGTTCTTCTCTGGAAACACCATATATTTT
size: NA; J: TRBJ1-2; V: TRBV30; D: NA; CDR3: CAWSDRLYGYTF; DNA: TGTGCCTGGAGCGACAGACTCTATGGCTACACCTTC
size: NA; J: TRBJ2-7; V: TRBV7-8; D: NA; CDR3: CASSLGLGGRHYEQYF; DNA: TGTGCCAGCAGCTTAGGGCTTGGGGGGAGACACTACGAGCAGTACTTC
size: NA; J: TRBJ2-1; V: TRBV28; D: NA; CDR3: CASSPRRDVHEQFF; DNA: TGTGCCAGCTCCCCCAGGCGAGACGTGCATGAGCAGTTCTTC
size: NA; J: TRBJ2-7; V: TRBV5-1; D: TRBD2; CDR3: CASSPERGGPYEQYF; DNA: TGCGCCAGCAGCCCCGAACGCGGGGGGCCATACGAGCAGTACTTC
size: NA; J: TRBJ1-2; V: TRBV14; D: NA; CDR3: CASSQNRAYGYTF; DNA: TGTGCCAGCAGCCAAAACAGGGCCTATGGCTACACCTTC
size: NA; J: TRBJ1-5; V: TRBV18; D: NA; CDR3: CASSQGGDQPQHF; DNA: TGTGCCAGCTCGCAAGGTGGAGATCAGCCCCAGCATTTT
size: NA; J: TRBJ2-5; V: TRBV13; D: TRBD1; CDR3: CASSLDREETQYF; DNA: TGTGCCAGCAGCTTGGACAGGGAAGAGACCCAGTACTTC
size: NA; J: TRBJ2-2; V: TRBV3-1/TRBV3-2; D: TRBD2; CDR3: CASSQDSASGVLNTGELFF; DNA: TGTGCCAGCAGCCAAGATTCTGCTAGCGGGGTGCTGAACACCGGGGAGCTGTTTTTT
size: NA; J: TRBJ2-3; V: TRBV18; D: TRBD1; CDR3: CASSIGDRGPDTQYF; DNA: TGTGCCAGCTCGATAGGGGACAGGGGCCCAGATACGCAGTATTTT
size: once; J: TRBJ1-5; V: TRBV2; D: NA; CDR3: CASSRGGQPQHF; DNA: TGTGCCAGCAGCAGGGGTGGTCAGCCCCAGCATTTT
size: NA; J: TRBJ2-5; V: TRBV19; D: NA; CDR3: CASSIAAGAETQYF; DNA: TGTGCCAGTAGTATCGCGGCAGGGGCAGAGACCCAGTACTTC
size: NA; J: TRBJ1-6; V: TRBV28; D: NA; CDR3: CATHERGMNNSPLHF; DNA: TGTGCCACCCACGAGAGGGGGATGAATAATTCACCCCTCCACTTT
size: NA; J: TRBJ2-3; V: TRBV7-8; D: NA; CDR3: CASTMRGDPSTDTQYF; DNA: TGTGCCAGCACCATGCGGGGCGATCCTAGCACAGATACGCAGTATTTT
size: NA; J: TRBJ2-4; V: TRBV6-5; D: TRBD2; CDR3: CASHGTSGIQYF; DNA: TGTGCCAGCCACGGGACTAGCGGGATTCAGTACTTC
size: NA; J: TRBJ2-3; V: TRBV6-5; D: TRBD1; CDR3: CASSQTGGTQYF; DNA: TGTGCCAGCAGCCAAACAGGGGGTACGCAGTATTTT
size: NA; J: TRBJ1-2; V: TRBV7-9; D: NA; CDR3: CASSLSTGNGYTF; DNA: TGTGCCAGCAGCTTATCTACAGGGAACGGCTACACCTTC
size: NA; J: TRBJ2-7; V: TRBV28; D: TRBD2; CDR3: CASSLETSGNYEQYF; DNA: TGTGCCAGCAGTTTGGAAACTAGCGGGAACTACGAGCAGTACTTC
size: NA; J: TRBJ1-6; V: TRBV5-1; D: NA; CDR3: CASSLWGGKDSPLHF; DNA: TGCGCCAGCAGCTTGTGGGGAGGGAAGGATTCACCCCTCCACTTT
size: NA; J: TRBJ2-1; V: TRBV19; D: TRBD2; CDR3: CASSIVGRGSYNEQFF; DNA: TGTGCCAGTAGTATAGTTGGGCGGGGGTCCTACAATGAGCAGTTCTTC
size: NA; J: TRBJ1-2; V: TRBV6-6; D: TRBD1; CDR3: CASSPRQGENYGYTF; DNA: TGTGCCAGCAGCCCGAGACAGGGGGAGAACTATGGCTACACCTTC
size: NA; J: TRBJ2-1; V: TRBV4-1; D: NA; CDR3: CASRGAGTTLRNEQFF; DNA: TGCGCCAGCAGGGGGGCTGGGACAACCCTTCGTAATGAGCAGTTCTTC
size: NA; J: TRBJ1-3; V: TRBV3-1/TRBV3-2; D: NA; CDR3: CASSPSLGNTIYF; DNA: TGTGCCAGCAGCCCCTCACTCGGAAACACCATATATTTT
size: NA; J: TRBJ2-7; V: TRBV5-1; D: NA; CDR3: CASSRKEGPYEQYF; DNA: TGCGCCAGCAGCCGAAAGGAGGGCCCCTACGAGCAGTACTTC
size: NA; J: TRBJ1-2; V: TRBV4-1; D: TRBD1; CDR3: CASSQGTGLSDRLYGYTF; DNA: TGCGCCAGCAGCCAGGGGACAGGACTCTCCGACCGCCTCTATGGCTACACCTTC
size: NA; J: TRBJ1-4; V: TRBV3-1/TRBV3-2; D: TRBD1; CDR3: CASSHGTGEKLFF; DNA: TGTGCCAGCAGCCATGGGACAGGTGAAAAACTGTTTTTT
size: NA; J: TRBJ2-1; V: TRBV2; D: TRBD1; CDR3: CASSEGRAGGSDEQFF; DNA: TGTGCCAGCAGTGAAGGGCGGGCAGGGGGAAGTGATGAGCAGTTCTTC
size: few; J: TRBJ1-2; V: TRBV5-6; D: NA; CDR3: CASSLLGADYGYTF; DNA: TGTGCCAGCAGCTTGCTGGGAGCTGACTATGGCTACACCTTC
size: NA; J: TRBJ2-1; V: TRBV7-3; D: NA; CDR3: CASSLEASFYEQFF; DNA: TGTGCCAGCAGCTTAGAGGCCTCGTTCTATGAGCAGTTCTTC
size: NA; J: TRBJ1-5; V: TRBV2; D: NA; CDR3: CASTPAYTSWPQHF; DNA: TGTGCCAGCACCCCCGCGTATACGTCTTGGCCCCAGCATTTT